The present T cell receptor beta chain was sequenced within a study of CD8 T cells in ankylosing spondylitis. From the 5' RACE reads, TCRdb called clonotypes with MiXCR, one entry per CDR3 protein. The sample gives 250,000 to 400,000 distinct CDR3 sequences, roughly 12% of which show up once; around 8.4% is in the top ten. In this sample, this clonotype turned up many times. The V end lost 5 bases, the J end lost 6 bases, and 11 bases lay between the germline ends. The germline V gene has CDR1 SGHTA and CDR2 FQGNSA. The CDR3 is made up of 13 amino acids. This clonotype was obtained from a female donor with ankylosing spondylitis or in good health (not recorded which). The chain has TRBV7-2 and TRBJ1-3, with D unclear. The sequenced material came from blood, either unsorted or a sorted T cell fraction (not recorded which). CDR3 amino acids: CASSPGRQNTIYF. Here the CDR3 DNA reads TGTGCCAGCAGCCCCGGGCGGCAAAACACCATATATTTT.